Listed below are T cell receptor beta chains from one sample, sequenced in a study of cytomegalovirus exposure and HLA in healthy donors. TCRdb's table, derived via immunoSEQ multiplex PCR, lists solely in-frame clones and lacks some. Of 110,000 to 150,000 clones in the sample, roughly 10% were seen once. Sample: PBMCs. Every receptor here comes from a man over 45 in good health and CMV-seronegative. Each CDR3 is given with its conserved first and last residue. A D gene is named only where the DNA matches it firmly. Expanded clones get a size class; other rows say once, few or many, or leave the size out.

v_call: TRBV18
j_call: TRBJ1-6
clone_size: -
d_call: -
cdr3_aa: CASSPQSLLGGVSPLHF
cdr3_nt: TGTGCCAGCTCACCACAGTCTTTATTAGGGGGGGTCTCACCCCTCCACTTT

v_call: TRBV9
j_call: TRBJ2-1
clone_size: -
d_call: -
cdr3_aa: CASSVPEARGYEQFF
cdr3_nt: TGTGCCAGCAGCGTACCGGAAGCTAGAGGCTATGAGCAGTTCTTC

v_call: TRBV29-1
j_call: TRBJ2-2
clone_size: few
d_call: TRBD2
cdr3_aa: CSVDLAEGSELFF
cdr3_nt: TGCAGCGTTGATCTAGCGGAAGGATCGGAGCTGTTTTTT

v_call: TRBV7-6
j_call: TRBJ1-5
clone_size: -
d_call: -
cdr3_aa: CASSPQNGLNQPQHF
cdr3_nt: TGTGCCAGCAGCCCCCAAAATGGCCTCAATCAGCCCCAGCATTTT

v_call: TRBV9
j_call: TRBJ2-3
clone_size: -
d_call: TRBD2
cdr3_aa: CASSGRLAGGFTDTQYF
cdr3_nt: TGTGCCAGCAGCGGCCGACTAGCGGGGGGGTTCACAGATACGCAGTATTTT

v_call: TRBV25-1
j_call: TRBJ1-2
clone_size: -
d_call: -
cdr3_aa: CASSEARYGYTF
cdr3_nt: TGTGCCAGCAGTGAGGCTCGCTATGGCTACACCTTC

v_call: TRBV18
j_call: TRBJ2-3
clone_size: -
d_call: TRBD2
cdr3_aa: CASSPGTSGYTDTQYF
cdr3_nt: TGTGCCAGCTCCCCAGGGACTAGCGGCTACACAGATACGCAGTATTTT

v_call: TRBV2
j_call: TRBJ1-1
clone_size: -
d_call: TRBD1
cdr3_aa: CASRRQGITEAFF
cdr3_nt: TGTGCCAGCAGGCGACAGGGTATCACTGAAGCTTTCTTT

v_call: TRBV7-6
j_call: TRBJ2-6
clone_size: few
d_call: TRBD1
cdr3_aa: CASSLLTGWGGANVLTF
cdr3_nt: TGTGCCAGCAGCTTATTGACAGGGTGGGGTGGGGCCAACGTCCTGACTTTC

v_call: TRBV11-3
j_call: TRBJ2-2
clone_size: -
d_call: TRBD2
cdr3_aa: CASSQRAGGPGGELFF
cdr3_nt: TGTGCCAGCAGCCAGAGGGCGGGAGGGCCTGGCGGGGAGCTGTTTTTT

v_call: TRBV6-6
j_call: TRBJ1-6
clone_size: -
d_call: TRBD1
cdr3_aa: CASSYSLDRGLSPLHF
cdr3_nt: TGTGCCAGCAGTTACTCTCTGGACAGGGGGCTTTCACCCCTCCACTTT

v_call: TRBV25-1
j_call: TRBJ2-2
clone_size: many
d_call: TRBD2
cdr3_aa: CASSEGASGSNTGELFF
cdr3_nt: TGTGCCAGCAGTGAAGGGGCTAGCGGGAGCAACACCGGGGAGCTGTTTTTT

v_call: TRBV7-9
j_call: TRBJ2-3
clone_size: -
d_call: TRBD2
cdr3_aa: CASSARDYTDTQYF
cdr3_nt: TGTGCCAGCAGCGCCCGGGACTACACAGATACGCAGTATTTT

v_call: TRBV19
j_call: TRBJ2-7
clone_size: few
d_call: -
cdr3_aa: CASSIARESEQYF
cdr3_nt: TGTGCCAGTAGTATCGCCCGGGAGTCCGAGCAGTACTTC

v_call: TRBV28
j_call: TRBJ1-3
clone_size: -
d_call: TRBD1
cdr3_aa: CASSSHTGGAENTIYF
cdr3_nt: TGTGCCAGCAGTTCACACACAGGGGGCGCAGAAAACACCATATATTTT

v_call: TRBV29-1
j_call: TRBJ2-7
clone_size: few
d_call: TRBD1
cdr3_aa: CSGGQGANEQYF
cdr3_nt: TGCAGCGGAGGACAGGGGGCGAACGAGCAGTACTTC

v_call: TRBV6-5
j_call: TRBJ2-7
clone_size: few
d_call: TRBD1
cdr3_aa: CASIPRRDRVREQYF
cdr3_nt: TGTGCCAGCATTCCTAGGCGGGACAGGGTACGGGAGCAGTACTTC

v_call: TRBV18
j_call: TRBJ1-6
clone_size: -
d_call: -
cdr3_aa: CASSLGQRPYNSPLHF
cdr3_nt: TGTGCCAGCTCCCTCGGACAGAGACCCTATAATTCACCCCTCCACTTT

v_call: TRBV28
j_call: TRBJ1-2
clone_size: few
d_call: -
cdr3_aa: CASNIRTAGYGYTF
cdr3_nt: TGTGCCAGCAACATCAGGACAGCCGGATATGGCTACACCTTC

v_call: TRBV4-1
j_call: TRBJ2-3
clone_size: -
d_call: TRBD2
cdr3_aa: CASSQREARTDTQYF
cdr3_nt: TGCGCCAGCAGCCAGCGGGAGGCCCGCACAGATACGCAGTATTTT

v_call: TRBV5-1
j_call: TRBJ2-3
clone_size: -
d_call: -
cdr3_aa: CASSTPSKDTQYF
cdr3_nt: TGCGCCAGCAGCACACCTAGCAAAGATACGCAGTATTTT

v_call: TRBV2
j_call: TRBJ2-3
clone_size: few
d_call: -
cdr3_aa: CASSGGRGYTDTQYF
cdr3_nt: TGTGCCAGCAGTGGGGGGCGGGGGTACACAGATACGCAGTATTTT

v_call: TRBV19
j_call: TRBJ2-7
clone_size: -
d_call: TRBD2
cdr3_aa: CASSTRDYHSTYEQYF
cdr3_nt: TGTGCCAGTAGTACGCGGGACTATCACTCAACCTACGAGCAGTACTTC

v_call: TRBV11-2
j_call: TRBJ2-1
clone_size: -
d_call: TRBD2
cdr3_aa: CASSLLGGRTYNEQFF
cdr3_nt: TGTGCCAGCAGCCTTTTGGGCGGGAGAACCTACAATGAGCAGTTCTTC

v_call: TRBV10-2
j_call: TRBJ2-2
clone_size: few
d_call: -
cdr3_aa: CASASIDTGELFF
cdr3_nt: TGCGCCAGCGCATCGATAGACACCGGGGAGCTGTTTTTT

v_call: TRBV29-1
j_call: TRBJ2-3
clone_size: -
d_call: -
cdr3_aa: CSAAGSSTDTQYF
cdr3_nt: TGCAGCGCGGCCGGGAGTAGCACAGATACGCAGTATTTT

v_call: TRBV30
j_call: TRBJ2-3
clone_size: few
d_call: -
cdr3_aa: CAWSKGVTDTQYF
cdr3_nt: TGTGCCTGGAGTAAAGGGGTTACAGATACGCAGTATTTT

v_call: TRBV2
j_call: TRBJ2-7
clone_size: -
d_call: -
cdr3_aa: CASRKHYEQYF
cdr3_nt: TGTGCCAGCAGAAAACACTACGAGCAGTACTTC

v_call: TRBV7-8
j_call: TRBJ1-6
clone_size: few
d_call: -
cdr3_aa: CASSLEGDNSPLHF
cdr3_nt: TGTGCCAGCAGCTTAGAAGGGGATAATTCACCCCTCCACTTT

v_call: TRBV9
j_call: TRBJ2-5
clone_size: few
d_call: -
cdr3_aa: CASSVGSGAPGETQYF
cdr3_nt: TGTGCCAGCAGCGTAGGGTCGGGAGCCCCGGGGGAGACCCAGTACTTC

v_call: TRBV30
j_call: TRBJ1-2
clone_size: -
d_call: TRBD1
cdr3_aa: CAWSAGQGFSGYTF
cdr3_nt: TGTGCCTGGAGTGCCGGACAGGGATTCTCTGGCTACACCTTC

v_call: TRBV6-4
j_call: TRBJ2-1
clone_size: few
d_call: TRBD1
cdr3_aa: CASSQEQGGYEQFF
cdr3_nt: TGTGCCAGCAGTCAAGAACAGGGGGGCTATGAGCAGTTCTTC

v_call: TRBV5-6
j_call: TRBJ2-5
clone_size: few
d_call: TRBD1
cdr3_aa: CASGTGVETQYF
cdr3_nt: TGTGCCAGTGGGACAGGGGTTGAGACCCAGTACTTC

v_call: TRBV30
j_call: TRBJ1-2
clone_size: -
d_call: -
cdr3_aa: CAWSIGGHGYTF
cdr3_nt: TGTGCCTGGAGTATCGGGGGGCATGGCTACACCTTC

v_call: TRBV29-1
j_call: TRBJ2-1
clone_size: -
d_call: TRBD2
cdr3_aa: CSVDHPYGRSDNEQFF
cdr3_nt: TGCAGCGTTGATCATCCGTACGGGAGGAGCGACAATGAGCAGTTCTTC

v_call: TRBV2
j_call: TRBJ2-7
clone_size: few
d_call: TRBD2
cdr3_aa: CASTQPSSGAYEQYF
cdr3_nt: TGTGCCAGCACCCAACCCTCTAGCGGGGCTTACGAGCAGTACTTC

v_call: TRBV19
j_call: TRBJ1-5
clone_size: few
d_call: TRBD1
cdr3_aa: CASSREPIQGTYSNQPQHF
cdr3_nt: TGTGCCAGTAGTCGCGAACCGATACAGGGGACCTATAGCAATCAGCCCCAGCATTTT

v_call: TRBV5-6
j_call: TRBJ1-5
clone_size: few
d_call: TRBD1
cdr3_aa: CASSLKGQGINQPQNF
cdr3_nt: TGTGCCAGCAGCTTAAAGGGACAGGGAATCAATCAGCCCCAGAATTTT

v_call: TRBV7-3
j_call: TRBJ2-5
clone_size: few
d_call: TRBD2
cdr3_aa: CASSTFGAGGPETQYF
cdr3_nt: TGTGCCAGCAGCACCTTCGGGGCGGGGGGGCCTGAGACCCAGTACTTC

v_call: TRBV5-6
j_call: TRBJ2-1
clone_size: few
d_call: TRBD1
cdr3_aa: CASSLGSTGGGEQFF
cdr3_nt: TGTGCCAGCAGCCTAGGATCGACAGGGGGAGGCGAGCAGTTCTTC

v_call: TRBV6-6
j_call: TRBJ2-1
clone_size: few
d_call: TRBD2
cdr3_aa: CASIGLAGVNEQFF
cdr3_nt: TGTGCCAGCATCGGACTAGCGGGAGTCAATGAGCAGTTCTTC

v_call: TRBV10-3
j_call: TRBJ1-5
clone_size: -
d_call: TRBD1
cdr3_aa: CASRLGQGANQPQHF
cdr3_nt: TGTGCCAGCCGGTTGGGGCAGGGGGCAAATCAGCCCCAGCATTTT

v_call: TRBV18
j_call: TRBJ1-2
clone_size: few
d_call: -
cdr3_aa: CASSPGIQGNGYTF
cdr3_nt: TGTGCCAGCTCACCCGGAATCCAGGGGAATGGCTACACCTTC

v_call: TRBV13
j_call: TRBJ1-6
clone_size: few
d_call: TRBD1
cdr3_aa: CASSFDRVNSPLHF
cdr3_nt: TGTGCCAGCAGCTTCGACAGGGTCAATTCACCCCTCCACTTT

v_call: TRBV5-1
j_call: TRBJ1-1
clone_size: -
d_call: -
cdr3_aa: CASSLSGLNTEAFF
cdr3_nt: TGCGCCAGCAGCCTCTCGGGGTTGAACACTGAAGCTTTCTTT

v_call: TRBV5-6
j_call: TRBJ2-1
clone_size: -
d_call: TRBD2
cdr3_aa: CASSLVLAEIYNEQFF
cdr3_nt: TGTGCCAGCAGCTTAGTACTAGCGGAAATCTACAATGAGCAGTTCTTC

v_call: TRBV18
j_call: TRBJ1-1
clone_size: -
d_call: -
cdr3_aa: CASSSGQNTEAFF
cdr3_nt: TGTGCCAGCTCATCCGGACAGAACACTGAAGCTTTCTTT

v_call: TRBV15
j_call: TRBJ2-1
clone_size: -
d_call: -
cdr3_aa: CATSSFRWTENEQFF
cdr3_nt: TGTGCCACCAGCAGTTTTAGATGGACAGAGAATGAGCAGTTCTTC

v_call: TRBV2
j_call: TRBJ2-3
clone_size: -
d_call: -
cdr3_aa: CASTLLSTDTQYF
cdr3_nt: TGTGCCAGCACCCTCCTCAGCACAGATACGCAGTATTTT

v_call: TRBV5-1
j_call: TRBJ2-7
clone_size: -
d_call: -
cdr3_aa: CASSLASATEAYEQYF
cdr3_nt: TGCGCCAGCAGCTTGGCGTCGGCGACGGAGGCCTACGAGCAGTACTTC

v_call: TRBV6-6
j_call: TRBJ2-3
clone_size: few
d_call: TRBD2
cdr3_aa: CASSYRSGNTDTQYF
cdr3_nt: TGTGCCAGCAGTTATAGGAGCGGGAACACAGATACGCAGTATTTT

v_call: TRBV15
j_call: TRBJ1-5
clone_size: few
d_call: TRBD1
cdr3_aa: CATSRDPRGTETLYSNQPQHF
cdr3_nt: TGTGCCACCAGCAGAGATCCCCGGGGGACAGAGACCCTCTATAGCAATCAGCCCCAGCATTTT

v_call: TRBV5-1
j_call: TRBJ2-2
clone_size: -
d_call: TRBD2
cdr3_aa: CASRTSGRAHGELFF
cdr3_nt: TGCGCCAGCAGGACTAGCGGGAGGGCGCACGGGGAGCTGTTTTTT

v_call: TRBV7-9
j_call: TRBJ2-7
clone_size: -
d_call: -
cdr3_aa: CASSPLGGEQYF
cdr3_nt: TGTGCCAGCAGCCCGTTGGGGGGCGAGCAGTACTTC

v_call: TRBV18
j_call: TRBJ1-2
clone_size: few
d_call: TRBD1
cdr3_aa: CASSPKAQGYYGYTF
cdr3_nt: TGTGCCAGCTCACCAAAGGCACAGGGGTATTATGGCTACACCTTC